The TCR beta chain described here comes from a study of blood T cell repertoires in COVID-19. At the level of the study: Researchers got acute and convalescent COVID-19 samples from the United States, Italy and Spain. PBMCs, B-cell-depleted T cells, or T cells were the source of the cDNA or gDNA that made up the material.

The germline CDR1 and CDR2 sequences are SGHTA and FQGNSA. V shed 1 base and J shed 8 bases, with 6 bases lying between them. This CDR3 is built from 12 residues. Original data processing: The assay estimated nucleated cells by amplifying reference gene primers. The protocol was immunoSEQ multiplex PCR, while the TCRdb copy is restricted to in-frame clones and leaves out a portion. V and J calls and clone size are given by that table; D and trimming were obtained from the DNA. The sample consists of roughly 67,000 clones, 65% to 80% of them appearing once. This sequence joins TRBV7-2 and TRBJ2-1; no firm D call. Material for sequencing was peripheral blood. The sequence derives from a human donor in a cohort sampled during active COVID-19. The CDR3 is CASSLVLYEQFF. The CDR3 region has the DNA TGTGCCAGCAGCTTAGTTCTCTATGAGCAGTTCTTC.